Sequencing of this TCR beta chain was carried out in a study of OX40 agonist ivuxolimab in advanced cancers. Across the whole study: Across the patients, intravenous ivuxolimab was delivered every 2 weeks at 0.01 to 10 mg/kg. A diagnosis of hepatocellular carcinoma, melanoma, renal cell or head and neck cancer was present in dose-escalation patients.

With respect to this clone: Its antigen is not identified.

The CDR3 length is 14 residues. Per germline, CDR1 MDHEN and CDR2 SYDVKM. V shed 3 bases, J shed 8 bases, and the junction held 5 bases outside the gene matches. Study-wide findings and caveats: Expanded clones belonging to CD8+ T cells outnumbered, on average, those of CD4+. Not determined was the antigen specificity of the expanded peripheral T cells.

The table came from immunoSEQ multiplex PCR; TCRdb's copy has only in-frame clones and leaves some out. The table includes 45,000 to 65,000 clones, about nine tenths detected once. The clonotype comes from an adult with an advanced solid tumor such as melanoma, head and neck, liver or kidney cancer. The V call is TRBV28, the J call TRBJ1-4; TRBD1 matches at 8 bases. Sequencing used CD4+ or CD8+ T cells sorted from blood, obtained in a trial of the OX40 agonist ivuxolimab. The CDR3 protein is CASSFGQGVEKLFF. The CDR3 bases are TGTGCCAGCAGTTTCGGACAGGGTGTAGAAAAACTGTTTTTT.